This record covers a single T cell receptor (beta chain). Extraction and reverse transcription of RNA yielded cDNA as the sequencing template. Sequencing was performed with immunoSEQ multiplex PCR; in TCRdb, only in-frame clones are kept and a portion is missing. Here the sample spans roughly 150,000 clones, 40% to 65% being singletons. Germline V gene sequence: CDR1 SQVTM, CDR2 ANQGSEA. This CDR3 region has 13 residues. Trimming took 1 base from V and 6 from J, leaving 10 bases between them. The record originates from a study of CD8+ T cells in alopecia areata. Study-level background: Treated patients were given 5 to 10 mg oral tofacitinib twice daily. Tofacitinib administration persisted for 6 to 18 months, succeeded by 6 months off drug.

This TCR was sampled from a human donor with alopecia areata. V and J are TRBV29-1 and TRBJ1-5; perhaps TRBD1 as D (6 bases). The sample in question was CD8+ T cells sorted from blood, obtained at week 0. This CDR3 reads CSVEGGAGQPQHF. The CDR3 DNA follows: TGCAGCGTTGAAGGGGGGGCGGGTCAGCCCCAGCATTTT.